This T cell receptor (beta chain) appears in the sequencing data of a study of shared clonotypes between healthy human individuals. Trimming pared 4 bases from V and 4 bases from J, leaving 10 bases between. The germline V gene encodes CDR1 SGHTA and CDR2 FQGTGA. This CDR3 has 13 amino acids. Around 90 million PBMCs supplied genomic DNA for unsorted samples. This clone was seen only a few times. Method: immunoSEQ multiplex PCR; TCRdb's copy keeps in-frame clones and lacks some. The sample consists of 490,000 or so clones, 79% of them appearing once. The sequencing input was PBMCs. This receptor was taken from a woman aged 40-49 years in good health. Some clones in this sample may be carry-over from other donors' samples. The chain combines TRBV7-3 with TRBJ1-1; possibly TRBD1 for D (5 bases). For the CDR3, the DNA is TGTGCCAGCAGCTGGGGGGATGGCACTGAAGCTTTCTTT. Translating gives CASSWGDGTEAFF.